These 30 T cell receptor beta chains were all obtained from the same sample, sequenced in a study of shared clonotypes between healthy human individuals. Assay: immunoSEQ multiplex PCR; the TCRdb copy retains only in-frame clones and omits some. Of some 2.3 million clones listed, approximately 93% are singletons. Sequencing was done on a sample of naive CD4+ T cells from PBMCs. Subset: CD45RA+ positively selected. The receptors here all came from a man between 18 and 29 years old in good health. Some clones in this sample may be carry-over from other donors' samples.

The count of this clone is one. This chain connects TRBV10-3 to TRBJ2-7; D may be TRBD2 (6 bases). V lost 3 bases and J 4 bases, leaving 13 bases between the germline ends. The V gene's germline CDR1 is ENHRY and CDR2 SYGVKD. The CDR3 is 14 amino acids. The DNA for the CDR3 is TGTGCCATCAGTGACTACGGAGGAGGGTACGAGCAGTACTTC. It is translated as CAISDYGGGYEQYF.

As concerns this clone: The identical CDR3 is also encoded by other nucleotide sequences in the sample. This chain connects TRBV7-3 to TRBJ2-3; D assignment may be TRBD1 or TRBD2 (5 bases each). The V end lost 3 bases, the J end lost 4 bases, and 8 bases lay between the germline ends. CDR3 length: 13 residues. Germline CDR1 reads SGHTA; CDR2 reads FQGTGA. In DNA form, the CDR3 reads TGTGCCAGCAGCTTTCGGGGCTCAGATACGCAGTATTTT. It is translated as CASSFRGSDTQYF.

This rearrangement joins TRBV4-2 to TRBJ2-2; D is ambiguous. CDR1 and CDR2 from the germline V gene are LGHNA and YNFKEQ. This CDR3 is 15 amino acids long. Trimming removed 5 bases from V and 7 bases from J, with 17 bases in between. In DNA form, the CDR3 reads TGTGCCAGCAGCGGCCACGGAAGCGACATCGGGGAGCTGTTTTTT. As protein: CASSGHGSDIGELFF.

Concerning this clone itself: Distinct nucleotide sequences in the sample also encode this CDR3. V usage is TRBV2 and J usage is TRBJ2-1; no reliable D call. CDR1 is SNHLY and CDR2 is FYNNEI in the germline V gene. The V gene lost 5 bases and the J gene lost 5 bases, with 4 bases spanning the gap. This CDR3 spans 11 amino acids. The CDR3 spells CASSRNNEQFF. CDR3 sequence (DNA): TGTGCCAGCAGTAGAAACAATGAGCAGTTCTTC.

The chain has TRBV5-6 and TRBJ1-2; D perhaps matches TRBD1 (5 bases). Per the germline V gene, CDR1 is SGHDT and CDR2 is YYEEEE. The CDR3 contains 14 residues. V was clipped by 2 bases and J by 4 bases, with 12 bases between them. CDR3 in amino acids: CASSLGQSFYGYTF. The DNA for the CDR3 is TGTGCCAGCAGCTTAGGACAATCTTTCTATGGCTACACCTTC.

This clone was observed once. Other DNA sequences of this sample code for an identical CDR3. This chain connects TRBV6-1 to TRBJ2-7; no clear D. The V gene lost 6 bases and the J gene lost 0 bases, with 6 bases spanning the gap. The CDR3 is made up of 12 amino acids. Germline lookup yields CDR1 MNHNS and CDR2 SASEGT. The CDR3 loop is CASRGSSYEQYF. The CDR3 region has the DNA TGTGCCAGCAGGGGTAGCTCCTACGAGCAGTACTTC.

J is TRBJ2-6 and V is TRBV28, with TRBD1 identical over 9 bases. The CDR3 has 18 amino acids. V shed 5 bases, J shed 0 bases, and the junction held 8 bases outside the gene matches. Germline CDR1 and CDR2: MDHEN and SYDVKM. The CDR3 loop reads CASSKRTGDYSGANVLTF. The CDR3 DNA sequence: TGTGCCAGCAGTAAACGGACAGGGGACTACTCTGGGGCCAACGTCCTGACTTTC.

The chain employs TRBV6-5 and TRBJ2-3; D remains ambiguous. CDR3 length: 14 amino acids. Germline assignment: CDR1 MNHEY and CDR2 SVGAGI. V gave up 7 bases and J gave up 6 bases, with 17 bases separating them. The CDR3 loop is CASTSSGPRDTQYF. For the CDR3, the DNA is TGTGCCAGCACCTCCTCCGGACCGCGGGATACGCAGTATTTT.

Turning to this clone: Sequence at one end of the junction differs from germline and may be a read error. The chain recombines TRBV6-5 with TRBJ2-3; possibly TRBD1 or TRBD2 for D (5 bases each). Germline V CDR1 and CDR2: MNHEY, SVGAGI. The length of the CDR3 is 14 residues. CDR3 DNA sequence: TGTGCCAGCAGCCCCCCGGGACCTTCAGATATGCAGTATTTT. This sequence encodes CASSPPGPSDMQYF.

A remark on this clone: This specimen includes other DNA sequences encoding the same CDR3. The rearrangement joins TRBV2 to TRBJ1-5, with D uncertain. This CDR3 spans 12 amino acids. In germline, CDR1 is SNHLY, CDR2 FYNNEI. V dropped 7 bases and J dropped 0 bases, with 4 bases sitting between them. The CDR3, as DNA: TGTGCCAGCACAGATAGCAATCAGCCCCAGCATTTT. It codes for CASTDSNQPQHF.

The chain employs TRBV7-3 and TRBJ2-1, with D perhaps given as TRBD1 or TRBD2 (5 bases each). The CDR3 consists of 15 residues. Trimming cost V 5 bases and J 3 bases, with 14 bases left between them. Germline-derived CDR1 and CDR2 are SGHTA and FQGTGA. CDR3 in amino acids: CASSISRDRYNEQFF. CDR3 nucleotide sequence: TGTGCCAGCAGCATCTCCCGGGACCGCTACAATGAGCAGTTCTTC. Full variable domain (missing parts from reference TRBV7-3 and TRBJ2-1): GAGVSQTPSNKVTEKGKYVELRCDPISGHTALYWYRQSLGQGPEFLIYFQGTGAADDSGLPNDRFFAVRPEGSVSTLKIQRTERGDSAVYLCASSISRDRYNEQFFGPGTRLTVL.

On this clone itself: Different DNA sequences within this sample yield the same CDR3. The chain has TRBV11-3 and TRBJ2-1, with 8 nucleotides matching TRBD2. Trimming removed 4 bases from V and 7 bases from J; junction bases left unmatched: 0. This CDR3 comprises 12 residues. CDR1 is SGHNT and CDR2 is YENEEA in the germline V gene. CDR3 DNA: TGTGCCAGCAGCTCTAGCGGGAATGAGCAGTTCTTC. This codes for CASSSSGNEQFF.

The V gene is TRBV6-5, the J gene TRBJ1-1, with a weak D call TRBD1 (5 bases). Germline lookup yields CDR1 MNHEY and CDR2 SVGAGI. This CDR3 has 16 amino acids. The V end lost 0 bases, the J end lost 4 bases, and 15 bases lay between the germline ends. This CDR3 is CASSYSAGGSSTEAFF. The CDR3 DNA follows: TGTGCCAGCAGTTACTCGGCCGGGGGAAGTTCCACTGAAGCTTTCTTT.

For the CDR3, the DNA is TGTGCCAGTAGTATGCTGGGTATCAGTCCCGAGCAGTACTTC. It codes for CASSMLGISPEQYF. The chain recombines TRBV19 with TRBJ2-7; D remains unclear. Trimming pared 3 bases from V and 6 bases from J, leaving 15 bases between. The V gene's germline CDR1 is LNHDA and CDR2 SQIVND (reference sequence). This CDR3 comprises 14 residues.

This clone was recorded only once. Other DNA sequences in this sample translate to the same CDR3. The rearrangement joins TRBV7-2 to TRBJ1-1; maybe TRBD1 (5 bases). The CDR3 totals 12 residues. The germline gives CDR1 SGHTA, CDR2 FQGNSA. V lost 5 bases, J lost 5 bases, and 9 bases lay in between. In nucleotides, the CDR3 is TGTGCCAGCAGCCTCGGGACTACTGAAGCTTTCTTT. Translating gives CASSLGTTEAFF.

The gene calls are TRBV5-5 and TRBJ1-5; 11 bases map to TRBD1. CDR3 length equals 14 residues. Per the germline V gene, CDR1 is SGHKS and CDR2 is YYEKEE (reference sequence). V dropped 6 bases and J dropped 6; count of bases not matched to a gene: 5. CDR3 DNA sequence: TGTGCCAGCACCGCCGGGACAGGGGGTCAGCCCCAGCATTTT. It specifies CASTAGTGGQPQHF.

CDR3 amino acids: CASSFLAGGSNEQYF. CDR3 coding DNA: TGCGCCAGCAGCTTCTTAGCGGGAGGGTCTAACGAGCAGTACTTC. The V gene is TRBV5-1, the J gene TRBJ2-7, with 11 nucleotides matching TRBD2. The J segment lost 5 bases and the V segment lost 2 bases, leaving 6 bases of the junction unmatched. The CDR3 is 15 residues long. Germline assignment: CDR1 SGHRS and CDR2 YFSETQ. Variable domain in full (rest from reference TRBV5-1 and TRBJ2-7): KAGVTQTPRYLIKTRGQQVTLSCSPISGHRSVSWYQQTPGQGLQFLFEYFSETQRNKGNFPGRFSGRQFSNSRSEMNVSTLELGDSALYLCASSFLAGGSNEQYFGPGTRLTVT.

As regards this clone: At one end the junction does not follow the germline gene, possibly because of a read error. V usage is TRBV5-4 and J usage is TRBJ1-2; D possibly corresponds to TRBD1 (5 bases). The CDR3 totals 12 residues. Germline CDR1 is SGHNT and CDR2 is YYREEE (reference sequence). CDR3 in amino acids: CASSPGGVGINF. The CDR3, as DNA: TGTGCCAGCAGCCCCGGGGGGGTTGGGATCAACTTC. The variable domain in full, completed from reference TRBV5-4 and TRBJ1-2, reads ETGVTQSPTHLIKTRGQQVTLRCSSQSGHNTVSWYQQALGQGPQFIFQYYREEENGRGNFPPRFSGLQFPNYSSELNVNALELDDSALYLCASSPGGVGINFGSGTRLTVV.

This clone was seen only once. The genes are TRBV15 and TRBJ2-1, with 9 nucleotides matching TRBD2. Trimming at V came to 0 bases and at J to 5 bases, leaving 17 bases not matched to a gene. The CDR3 loop spans 20 amino acids. Germline CDR1 is LNHNV and CDR2 is YYDKDF (reference sequence). The chain's CDR3 is CATSRELWGQREASDNEQFF. CDR3 bases: TGTGCCACCAGCAGAGAGTTATGGGGGCAGCGGGAGGCAAGCGACAATGAGCAGTTCTTC.

The V gene is TRBV27, the J gene TRBJ2-7, with 8 bases fitting TRBD1. The CDR3 consists of 12 residues. Trimming removed 6 bases from V and 9 bases from J; junction bases left unmatched: 7. From germline, CDR1 is MNHEY and CDR2 SMNVEV (reference sequence). DNA of the CDR3: TGTGCCAGCAGAGGATCAGGGGGCGTGCAGTACTTC. Encoded protein: CASRGSGGVQYF.

The chain is built from TRBV28 and TRBJ1-1; 8 bases map to TRBD1. There are 15 residues in the CDR3. CDR1 is MDHEN, CDR2 SYDVKM, per germline. The V gene end was trimmed by 5 bases and the J gene end by 4 bases; junction bases not matched to a gene: 9. CDR3 sequence reads: CASSPSAGGGTEAFF. The CDR3 nucleotides are TGTGCCAGCAGTCCCTCGGCAGGGGGCGGCACTGAAGCTTTCTTT.

This rearrangement joins TRBV2 to TRBJ1-5; possibly TRBD1 for D (5 bases). V was pared by 4 bases and J by 5 bases, with 18 bases between. Germline values: CDR1 SNHLY, CDR2 FYNNEI. CDR3 length: 16 residues. As DNA, the CDR3 is TGTGCCAGCAGTGTCCTCTCAGGGTTAAGCCATCAGCCCCAGCATTTT. Its translation is CASSVLSGLSHQPQHF.

The CDR3 DNA reads as TGTGCCAGTAGTATTGGGGCTAGCGGGAGTGATGAGCAGTTCTTC. Its translation is CASSIGASGSDEQFF. The chain joins TRBV19 to TRBJ2-1; 10 bases match TRBD2. With 3 bases clipped from V and 8 bases from J, the junction kept 7 bases outside the gene matches. CDR1 and CDR2 from the germline V gene are LNHDA and SQIVND (reference sequence). The CDR3 length is 15 residues.

V and J are TRBV7-9 and TRBJ2-7, with 12 bases that match TRBD2. V lost 1 base and J lost 6; bases outside the gene matches: 10. Germline assignment: CDR1 SEHNR and CDR2 FQNEAQ (reference sequence). The CDR3 loop spans 17 amino acids. The CDR3 DNA reads as TGTGCCAGCAGCTTAGACTACCGACTAGCGGGAGAGAGCGAGCAGTACTTC. Its protein product is CASSLDYRLAGESEQYF.

The genes are TRBV15 and TRBJ2-6; possibly TRBD2 for D (6 bases). Germline CDR1 reads LNHNV; CDR2 reads YYDKDF (reference sequence). The CDR3 length is 15 residues. Trimming pared 8 bases from V and 1 base from J, leaving 12 bases between. The CDR3 DNA follows: TGTGCCACCGCTTCAGGAGGGTCTGGGGCCAACGTCCTGACTTTC. It encodes CATASGGSGANVLTF.

This clone showed up just once. The rearrangement uses TRBV28 and TRBJ1-5; D not certain. Germline CDR1 MDHEN, CDR2 SYDVKM. The CDR3 spans 10 residues. Trimming left V 6 bases short and J 9 bases short, with 6 bases between. CDR3 protein: CASSSRPQHF. CDR3 bases: TGTGCCAGCAGCTCCCGGCCCCAGCATTTT.

The V and J genes are TRBV5-4 and TRBJ2-1, with TRBD1 matching 9 bases. V lost 0 bases, J lost 2 bases, and 3 bases stayed unmatched. The CDR3 runs 16 residues. Per germline, CDR1 SGHNT and CDR2 YYREEE (reference sequence). CDR3 nucleotides: TGTGCCAGCAGCTTGGTCACAGGGGGCCCCTACAATGAGCAGTTCTTC. Its protein is CASSLVTGGPYNEQFF.

The gene calls are TRBV2 and TRBJ1-6; 7 nucleotides line up with TRBD1. V was clipped by 8 bases and J by 7 bases; unmatched bases: 11. CDR1 SNHLY and CDR2 FYNNEI come from the germline V gene. The CDR3 extends over 15 amino acids. The CDR3 nucleotides are TGTGCCAGCCTGATTACAGGGGCAGGAAATTCACCCCTCCACTTT. Amino acid sequence: CASLITGAGNSPLHF.

The rearrangement links TRBV18 to TRBJ2-5; D is uncertain. Deletions cut 5 bases from V and 4 bases from J, with 8 bases between. Per the germline V gene, CDR1 is KGHSH and CDR2 is LQKENI. The length of the CDR3 is 12 residues. The CDR3 loop is CASSEQLETQYF. The CDR3 DNA reads TGTGCCAGCTCAGAACAACTAGAGACCCAGTACTTC.

The rearrangement links TRBV4-1 to TRBJ2-5; no clear D gene. Near its end, the DNA agrees better with TRBJ2-7, so the J call may be wrong. Germline V lookup: CDR1 MGHRA, CDR2 YSYEKL. The CDR3 covers 17 residues. For the CDR3, the DNA is TGCGCCAGCAGCCAAGAAATGTTGGCTGGGCTACCCTACGAGCAGTACTTC. Residues: CASSQEMLAGLPYEQYF.